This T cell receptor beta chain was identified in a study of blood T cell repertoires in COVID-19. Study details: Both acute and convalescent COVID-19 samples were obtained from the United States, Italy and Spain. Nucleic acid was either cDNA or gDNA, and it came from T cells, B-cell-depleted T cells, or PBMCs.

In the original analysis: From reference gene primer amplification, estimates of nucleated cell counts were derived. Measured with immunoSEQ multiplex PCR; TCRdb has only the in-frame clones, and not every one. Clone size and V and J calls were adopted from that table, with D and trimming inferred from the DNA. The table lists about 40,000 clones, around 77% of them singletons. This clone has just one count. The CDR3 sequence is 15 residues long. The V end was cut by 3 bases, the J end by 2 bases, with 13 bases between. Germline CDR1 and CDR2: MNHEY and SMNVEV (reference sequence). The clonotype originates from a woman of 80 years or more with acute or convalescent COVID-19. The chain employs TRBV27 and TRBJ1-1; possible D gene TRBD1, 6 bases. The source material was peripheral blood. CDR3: CASSFNGQLNTEAFF. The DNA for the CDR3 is TGTGCCAGCAGTTTTAATGGACAGCTTAACACTGAAGCTTTCTTT.